These T cell receptor beta chains were read from a single sample in a study of blood T cell repertoires in COVID-19. Sequenced by immunoSEQ multiplex PCR; TCRdb stores in-frame clones only, minus some. The sample carries roughly 65,000 clones, 79% recorded once. The specimen was peripheral blood. The origin of the receptors is a man aged 55-75 years with acute or convalescent COVID-19. Both conserved end residues are part of each CDR3. Fields, in order: J gene, D gene, clone size, V gene, CDR3 protein, CDR3 DNA. A D gene is named only where the DNA matches it firmly. Expanded clones get a size class; other rows say once, few or many, or leave the size out.

J: TRBJ2-1; D: -; size: few; V: TRBV2; CDR3: CASRADKYNEQFF; DNA: TGTGCCAGCAGAGCAGACAAATACAATGAGCAGTTCTTC
J: TRBJ1-6; D: -; size: -; V: TRBV30; CDR3: CAWSVGRGNSPLHF; DNA: TGTGCCTGGAGTGTGGGCCGGGGTAATTCACCCCTCCACTTT
J: TRBJ2-7; D: TRBD1; size: once; V: TRBV5-6; CDR3: CASSFPDRGNEQYF; DNA: TGTGCCAGCAGCTTCCCGGACAGGGGGAACGAGCAGTACTTC
J: TRBJ1-1; D: -; size: -; V: TRBV28; CDR3: CASSTWDMGGAFF; DNA: TGTGCCAGCAGTACCTGGGACATGGGTGGAGCTTTCTTT
J: TRBJ1-5; D: -; size: once; V: TRBV4-1; CDR3: CASSQGTRESQPQHF; DNA: TGCGCCAGCAGCCAAGGTACCAGGGAAAGTCAGCCCCAGCATTTT
J: TRBJ1-1; D: -; size: -; V: TRBV10-3; CDR3: CAISDQVNTEAFF; DNA: TGTGCCATCAGTGATCAGGTAAACACTGAAGCTTTCTTT
J: TRBJ1-4; D: -; size: once; V: TRBV7-2; CDR3: CASSQGRQVAGKLFF; DNA: TGTGCCAGCAGCCAAGGGAGGCAGGTAGCGGGAAAACTGTTTTTT
J: TRBJ2-3; D: -; size: -; V: TRBV4-2; CDR3: CASSPGDAGAGDTQYF; DNA: TGTGCCAGCAGCCCGGGGGACGCGGGGGCCGGGGATACGCAGTATTTT
J: TRBJ2-1; D: TRBD1; size: -; V: TRBV18; CDR3: CASSPTRDRYNEQFF; DNA: TGTGCCAGCTCACCCACCCGGGACAGATACAATGAGCAGTTCTTC
J: TRBJ1-5; D: -; size: -; V: TRBV18; CDR3: CASSPEALGNQPQHF; DNA: TGTGCCAGCTCACCGGAGGCGCTTGGCAATCAGCCCCAGCATTTT
J: TRBJ2-1; D: TRBD2; size: -; V: TRBV11-1; CDR3: CASSLGGGTYNEQFF; DNA: TGTGCCAGCAGCTTAGGCGGGGGAACCTACAATGAGCAGTTCTTC
J: TRBJ2-7; D: TRBD1; size: -; V: TRBV19; CDR3: CASSTRDRASYEQYF; DNA: TGTGCCAGTAGTACGAGGGACAGGGCCTCCTACGAGCAGTACTTC
J: TRBJ2-2; D: TRBD2; size: few; V: TRBV7-7; CDR3: CASTRAGGNTGELFF; DNA: TGTGCTAGTACCCGAGCGGGGGGGAACACCGGGGAGCTGTTTTTT
J: TRBJ2-3; D: -; size: -; V: TRBV6-4; CDR3: CASSVGVGWGTQYF; DNA: TGTGCCAGCAGTGTAGGGGTAGGATGGGGTACGCAGTATTTT
J: TRBJ1-4; D: TRBD1; size: few; V: TRBV18; CDR3: CASSGQGDEKLFF; DNA: TGTGCCAGCTCGGGCCAGGGGGATGAAAAACTGTTTTTT
J: TRBJ1-5; D: TRBD1; size: -; V: TRBV6-5; CDR3: CASSRQGAQPQHF; DNA: TGTGCCAGCAGTAGACAGGGAGCTCAGCCCCAGCATTTT
J: TRBJ1-2; D: -; size: few; V: TRBV7-8; CDR3: CASSPRTATYYGYTF; DNA: TGTGCCAGCAGCCCCCGAACAGCAACCTACTATGGCTACACCTTC
J: TRBJ1-6; D: -; size: -; V: TRBV7-9; CDR3: CASSLEQYNSPLHF; DNA: TGTGCCAGCAGCTTAGAACAATATAATTCACCCCTCCACTTT
J: TRBJ1-6; D: TRBD1; size: once; V: TRBV7-9; CDR3: CASSSGGWNSPLHF; DNA: TGTGCCAGCAGCTCAGGGGGTTGGAATTCACCCCTCCACTTT
J: TRBJ2-7; D: TRBD1; size: -; V: TRBV9; CDR3: CASSADRGEAYEQYF; DNA: TGTGCCAGCAGCGCTGACAGGGGGGAGGCGTACGAGCAGTACTTC
J: TRBJ2-7; D: TRBD1; size: -; V: TRBV6-5; CDR3: CASSRQGNYEQYF; DNA: TGTGCCAGCAGTAGACAGGGAAACTACGAGCAGTACTTC
J: TRBJ2-7; D: TRBD1; size: -; V: TRBV14; CDR3: CASRQTGSSEQYF; DNA: TGTGCCAGCAGGCAGACAGGGTCCAGCGAGCAGTACTTC
J: TRBJ1-2; D: -; size: -; V: TRBV5-1; CDR3: CASSHDRPNYGYTF; DNA: TGCGCCAGCAGTCACGACAGGCCTAACTATGGCTACACCTTC
J: TRBJ2-3; D: -; size: -; V: TRBV2; CDR3: CASMGAAWSQYF; DNA: TGTGCCAGCATGGGAGCGGCCTGGTCGCAGTATTTT
J: TRBJ2-1; D: -; size: -; V: TRBV5-1; CDR3: CASSLGAASSYNEQFF; DNA: TGCGCCAGCAGCTTGGGTGCGGCGAGCTCCTACAATGAGCAGTTCTTC
J: TRBJ2-2; D: TRBD2; size: -; V: TRBV11-3; CDR3: CASSLAGGPNGELFF; DNA: TGTGCCAGCAGCCTAGCGGGGGGGCCTAACGGGGAGCTGTTTTTT
J: TRBJ1-1; D: -; size: -; V: TRBV11-1; CDR3: CASSLAGGGKITEAFF; DNA: TGTGCCAGCAGCTTAGCGGGTGGAGGGAAGATTACTGAAGCTTTCTTT
J: TRBJ2-7; D: TRBD1; size: -; V: TRBV7-8; CDR3: CASSSAGGAFSIHEQYF; DNA: TGTGCCAGCAGCTCCGCAGGGGGCGCGTTTAGTATCCACGAGCAGTACTTC
J: TRBJ2-7; D: TRBD2; size: -; V: TRBV2; CDR3: CASRKLAGSSYEQYF; DNA: TGTGCCAGCAGAAAACTAGCGGGGAGCTCCTACGAGCAGTACTTC
J: TRBJ2-7; D: TRBD2; size: -; V: TRBV3-1/TRBV3-2; CDR3: CASSQEGRGLEQYF; DNA: TGTGCCAGCAGCCAAGAAGGGCGGGGGTTAGAGCAGTACTTC
J: TRBJ1-2; D: -; size: -; V: TRBV9; CDR3: CASSHSSGADYGYTF; DNA: TGTGCCAGCAGTCACAGCAGCGGGGCGGACTATGGCTACACCTTC
J: TRBJ2-5; D: TRBD2; size: -; V: TRBV6-2/TRBV6-3; CDR3: CASSPPDRGLAGGSETQYF; DNA: TGTGCCAGCAGCCCTCCGGACAGGGGACTAGCGGGGGGATCAGAGACCCAGTACTTC
J: TRBJ1-5; D: -; size: many; V: TRBV6-2/TRBV6-3; CDR3: CASSYPRDKLQPQHF; DNA: TGTGCCAGCAGTTACCCCCGGGACAAATTACAGCCCCAGCATTTT
J: TRBJ1-4; D: TRBD1; size: -; V: TRBV27; CDR3: CASSWDRTREKLFF; DNA: TGTGCCAGCAGTTGGGACAGGACTCGGGAAAAACTGTTTTTT
J: TRBJ2-3; D: -; size: -; V: TRBV20-1; CDR3: CSASYRRGDTQYF; DNA: TGCAGTGCTAGTTACCGGCGAGGGGATACGCAGTATTTT
J: TRBJ2-7; D: -; size: many; V: TRBV5-1; CDR3: CASSLGIHDRLDEQYF; DNA: TGCGCCAGCAGCCTCGGAATCCACGACAGGCTCGACGAGCAGTACTTC